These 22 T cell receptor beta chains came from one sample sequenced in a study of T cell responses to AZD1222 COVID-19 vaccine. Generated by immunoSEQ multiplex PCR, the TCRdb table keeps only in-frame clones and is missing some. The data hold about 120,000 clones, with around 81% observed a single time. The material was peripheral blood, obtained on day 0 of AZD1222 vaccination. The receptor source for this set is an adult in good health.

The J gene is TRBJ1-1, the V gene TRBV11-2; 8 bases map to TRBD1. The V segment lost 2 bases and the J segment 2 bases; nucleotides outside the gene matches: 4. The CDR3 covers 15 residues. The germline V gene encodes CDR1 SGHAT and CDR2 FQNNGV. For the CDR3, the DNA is TGTGCCAGCAGCTTATTAGGACAGGGTAACACTGAAGCTTTCTTT. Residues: CASSLLGQGNTEAFF.

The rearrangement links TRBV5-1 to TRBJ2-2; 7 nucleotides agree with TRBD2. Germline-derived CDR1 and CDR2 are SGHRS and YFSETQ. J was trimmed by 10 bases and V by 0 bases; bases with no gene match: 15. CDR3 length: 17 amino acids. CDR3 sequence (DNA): TGCGCCAGCAGCTTGGGTGTGGCTAGCGGAAATGGAGAGGAGCTGTTTTTT. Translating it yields CASSLGVASGNGEELFF.

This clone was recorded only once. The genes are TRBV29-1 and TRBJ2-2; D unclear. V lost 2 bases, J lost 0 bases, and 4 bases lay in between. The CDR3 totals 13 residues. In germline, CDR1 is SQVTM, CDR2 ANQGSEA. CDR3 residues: CSVEFPNTGELFF. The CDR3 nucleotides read TGCAGCGTTGAATTCCCGAACACCGGGGAGCTGTTTTTT.

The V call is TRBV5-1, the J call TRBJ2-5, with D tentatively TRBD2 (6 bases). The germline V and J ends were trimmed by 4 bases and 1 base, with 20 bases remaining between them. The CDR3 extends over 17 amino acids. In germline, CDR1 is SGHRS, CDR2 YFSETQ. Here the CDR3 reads CASSGGGVTRGQETQYF. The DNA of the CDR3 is TGCGCCAGCAGCGGCGGAGGGGTTACGAGGGGCCAAGAGACCCAGTACTTC.

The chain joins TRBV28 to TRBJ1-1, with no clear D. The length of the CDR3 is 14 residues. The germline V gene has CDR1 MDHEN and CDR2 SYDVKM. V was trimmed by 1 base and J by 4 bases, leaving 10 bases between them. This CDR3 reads CASSLYLFGTEAFF. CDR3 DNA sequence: TGTGCCAGCAGTTTATACTTATTTGGCACTGAAGCTTTCTTT. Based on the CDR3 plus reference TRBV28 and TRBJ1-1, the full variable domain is DVKVTQSSRYLVKRTGEKVFLECVQDMDHENMFWYRQDPGLGLRLIYFSYDVKMKEKGDIPEGYSVSREKKERFSLILESASTNQTSMYLCASSLYLFGTEAFFGQGTRLTVV.

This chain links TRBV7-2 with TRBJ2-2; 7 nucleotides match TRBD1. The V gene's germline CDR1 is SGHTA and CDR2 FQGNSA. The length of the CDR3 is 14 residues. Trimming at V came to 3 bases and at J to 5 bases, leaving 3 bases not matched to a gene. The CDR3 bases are TGTGCCAGCAGCTTGGGACAGTTTACCGGGGAGCTGTTTTTT. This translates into CASSLGQFTGELFF. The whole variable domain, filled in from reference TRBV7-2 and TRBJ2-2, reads GAGVSQSPSNKVTEKGKDVELRCDPISGHTALYWYRQSLGQGLEFLIYFQGNSAPDKSGLPSDRFSAERTGGSVSTLTIQRTQQEDSAVYLCASSLGQFTGELFFGEGSRLTVL.

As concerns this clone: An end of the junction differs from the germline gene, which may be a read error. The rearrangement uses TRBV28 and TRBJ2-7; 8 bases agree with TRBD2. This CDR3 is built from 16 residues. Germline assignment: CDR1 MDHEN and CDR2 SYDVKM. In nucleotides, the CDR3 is TGTGCCAGCAGCTTATTACCCGGGACTAGATCGTCCGGGCAGTACTTC. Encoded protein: CASSLLPGTRSSGQYF. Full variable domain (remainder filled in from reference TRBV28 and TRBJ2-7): DVKVTQSSRYLVKRTGEKVFLECVQDMDHENMFWYRQDPGLGLRLIYFSYDVKMKEKGDIPEGYSVSREKKERFSLILESASTNQTSMYLCASSLLPGTRSSGQYFGPGTRLTVT.

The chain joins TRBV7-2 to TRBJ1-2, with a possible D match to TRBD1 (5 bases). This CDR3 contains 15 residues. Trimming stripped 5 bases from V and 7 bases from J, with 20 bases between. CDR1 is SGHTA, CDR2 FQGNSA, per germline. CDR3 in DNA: TGTGCCAGCAGCACACAGACCGGGGGGAAATTTGGCTACACCTTC. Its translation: CASSTQTGGKFGYTF. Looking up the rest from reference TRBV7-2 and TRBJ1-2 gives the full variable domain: GAGVSQSPSNKVTEKGKDVELRCDPISGHTALYWYRQSLGQGLEFLIYFQGNSAPDKSGLPSDRFSAERTGGSVSTLTIQRTQQEDSAVYLCASSTQTGGKFGYTFGSGTRLTVV.

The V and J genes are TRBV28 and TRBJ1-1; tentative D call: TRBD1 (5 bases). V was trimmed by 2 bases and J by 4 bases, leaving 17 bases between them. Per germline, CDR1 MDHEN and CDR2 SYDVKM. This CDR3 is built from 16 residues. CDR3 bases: TGTGCCAGCAGTTTAGGGCAGGGCACGGGGGGCACTGAAGCTTTCTTT. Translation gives CASSLGQGTGGTEAFF.

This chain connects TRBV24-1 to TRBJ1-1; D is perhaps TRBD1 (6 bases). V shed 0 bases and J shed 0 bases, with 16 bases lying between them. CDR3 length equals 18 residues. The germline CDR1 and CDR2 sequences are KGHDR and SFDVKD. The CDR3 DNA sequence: TGTGCCACCAGTGATTTGGTCGACAGGCGAAAGATGAACACTGAAGCTTTCTTT. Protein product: CATSDLVDRRKMNTEAFF.

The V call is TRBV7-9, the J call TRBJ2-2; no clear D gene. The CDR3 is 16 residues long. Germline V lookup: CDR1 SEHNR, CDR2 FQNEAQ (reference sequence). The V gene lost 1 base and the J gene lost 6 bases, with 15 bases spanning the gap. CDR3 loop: CASSLGAGLQSGELFF. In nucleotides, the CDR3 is TGTGCCAGCAGCTTAGGGGCCGGGCTACAGTCCGGGGAGCTGTTTTTT.

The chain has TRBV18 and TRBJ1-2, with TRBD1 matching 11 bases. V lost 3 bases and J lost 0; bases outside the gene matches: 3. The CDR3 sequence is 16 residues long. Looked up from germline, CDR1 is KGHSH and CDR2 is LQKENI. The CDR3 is CASSPTDRGPNYGYTF. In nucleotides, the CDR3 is TGTGCCAGCTCACCTACGGACAGGGGGCCTAACTATGGCTACACCTTC.

CDR3 sequence reads: CASSQEGAVDTQYF. The DNA for the CDR3 is TGCGCCAGCAGCCAAGAAGGGGCGGTAGATACGCAGTATTTT. The J gene is TRBJ2-3, the V gene TRBV4-1; D is possibly TRBD1 (5 bases). Germline loops: CDR1 MGHRA, CDR2 YSYEKL. The V end lost 0 bases, the J end lost 5 bases, and 9 bases lay between the germline ends. This CDR3 is built from 14 residues.

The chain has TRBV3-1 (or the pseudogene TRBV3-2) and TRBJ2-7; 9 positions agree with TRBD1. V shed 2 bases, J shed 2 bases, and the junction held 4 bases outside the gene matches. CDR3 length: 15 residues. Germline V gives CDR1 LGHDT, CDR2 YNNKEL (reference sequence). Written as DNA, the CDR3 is TGTGCCAGCAGCCAACCAGGGACAGGGACCTACGAGCAGTACTTC. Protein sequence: CASSQPGTGTYEQYF.

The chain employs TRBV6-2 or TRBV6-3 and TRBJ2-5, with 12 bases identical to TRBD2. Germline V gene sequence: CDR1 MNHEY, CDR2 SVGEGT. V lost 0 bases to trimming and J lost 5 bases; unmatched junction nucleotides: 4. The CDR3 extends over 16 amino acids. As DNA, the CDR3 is TGTGCCAGCAGTTACTCGCTAGCGGGAGGGCCGGAGACCCAGTACTTC. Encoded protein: CASSYSLAGGPETQYF.

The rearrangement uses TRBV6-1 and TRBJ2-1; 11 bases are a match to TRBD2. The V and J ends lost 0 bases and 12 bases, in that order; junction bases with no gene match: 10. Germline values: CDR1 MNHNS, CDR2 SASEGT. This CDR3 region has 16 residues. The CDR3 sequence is CASSEARFALAGGQFF. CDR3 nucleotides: TGTGCCAGCAGTGAAGCCCGGTTTGCTCTAGCGGGGGGGCAGTTCTTC.

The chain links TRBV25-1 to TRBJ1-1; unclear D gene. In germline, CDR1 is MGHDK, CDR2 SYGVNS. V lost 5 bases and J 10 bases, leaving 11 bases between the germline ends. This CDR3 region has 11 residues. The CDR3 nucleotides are TGTGCCAGCAGTTACAGAAAGGGAGCTTTCTTT. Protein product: CASSYRKGAFF.

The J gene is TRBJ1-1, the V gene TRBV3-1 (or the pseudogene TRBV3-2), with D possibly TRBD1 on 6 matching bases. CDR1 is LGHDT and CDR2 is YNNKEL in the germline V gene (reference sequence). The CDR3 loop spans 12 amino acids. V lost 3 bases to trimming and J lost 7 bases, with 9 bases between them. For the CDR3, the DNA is TGTGCCAGCAGCCACCAGGGGAATGAAGCTTTCTTT. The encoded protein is CASSHQGNEAFF.

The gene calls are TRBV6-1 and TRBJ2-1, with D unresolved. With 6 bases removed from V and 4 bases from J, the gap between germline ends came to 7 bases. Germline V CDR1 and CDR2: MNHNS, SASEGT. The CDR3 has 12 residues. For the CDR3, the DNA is TGTGCCAGCAGCAGACTGTACAATGAGCAGTTCTTC. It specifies CASSRLYNEQFF.

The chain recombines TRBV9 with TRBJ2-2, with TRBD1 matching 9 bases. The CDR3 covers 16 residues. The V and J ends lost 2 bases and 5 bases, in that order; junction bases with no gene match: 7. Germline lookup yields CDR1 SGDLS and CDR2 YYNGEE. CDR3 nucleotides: TGTGCCAGCAGCGTGTCGACAGGGGGTCGGACCGGGGAGCTGTTTTTT. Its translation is CASSVSTGGRTGELFF.

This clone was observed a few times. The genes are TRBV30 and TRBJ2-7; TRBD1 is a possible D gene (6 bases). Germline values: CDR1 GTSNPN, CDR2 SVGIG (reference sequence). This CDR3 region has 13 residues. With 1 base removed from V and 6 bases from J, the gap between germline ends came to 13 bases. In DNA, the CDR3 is TGTGCCTGGAGTGCAAGCATCAGGGGCGAGCAGTACTTC. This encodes CAWSASIRGEQYF.

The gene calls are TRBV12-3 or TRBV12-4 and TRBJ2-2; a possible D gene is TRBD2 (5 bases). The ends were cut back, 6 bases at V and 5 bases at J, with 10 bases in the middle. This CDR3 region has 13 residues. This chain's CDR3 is CASRMSGTGELFF. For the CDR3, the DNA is TGTGCCAGCAGAATGAGCGGTACCGGGGAGCTGTTTTTT.